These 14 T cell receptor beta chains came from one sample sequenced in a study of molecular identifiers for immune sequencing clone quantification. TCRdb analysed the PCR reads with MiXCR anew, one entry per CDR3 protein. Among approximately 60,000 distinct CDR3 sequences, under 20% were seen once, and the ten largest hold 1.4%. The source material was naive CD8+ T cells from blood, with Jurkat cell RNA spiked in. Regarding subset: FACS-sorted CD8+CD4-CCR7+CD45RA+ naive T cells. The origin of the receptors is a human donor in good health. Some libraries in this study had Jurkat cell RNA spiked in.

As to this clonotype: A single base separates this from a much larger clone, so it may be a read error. Here the CDR3 reads CASSDDRGYSHEQYF. The CDR3 DNA follows: TGCGCCAGCAGTGATGACAGGGGATACTCCCACGAGCAGTACTTC. The chain carries TRBV4-1 and TRBJ2-7; 8 positions match TRBD1. CDR3 length: 15 residues. Germline CDR1 and CDR2: MGHRA and YSYEKL.

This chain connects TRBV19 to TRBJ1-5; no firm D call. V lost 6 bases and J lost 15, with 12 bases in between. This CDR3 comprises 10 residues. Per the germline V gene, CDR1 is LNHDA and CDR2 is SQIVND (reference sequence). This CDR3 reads CASSQVNLHF. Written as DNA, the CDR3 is TGTGCCAGTAGCCAAGTTAACTTGCATTTT.

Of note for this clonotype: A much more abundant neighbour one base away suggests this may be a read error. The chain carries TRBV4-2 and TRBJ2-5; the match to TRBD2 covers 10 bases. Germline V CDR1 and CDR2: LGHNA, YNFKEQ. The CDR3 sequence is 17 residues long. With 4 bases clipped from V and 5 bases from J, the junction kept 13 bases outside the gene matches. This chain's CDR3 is CASSRDAPSGSLETQYF. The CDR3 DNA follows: TGTGCCAGCAGCCGAGATGCGCCTAGCGGGAGTCTCGAGACCCAGTACTTC.

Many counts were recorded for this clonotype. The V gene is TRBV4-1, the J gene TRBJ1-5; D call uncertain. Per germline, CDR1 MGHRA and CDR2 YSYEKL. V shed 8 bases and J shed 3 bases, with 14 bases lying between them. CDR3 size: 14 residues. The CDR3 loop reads CASSKIGFNQPQHF. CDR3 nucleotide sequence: TGCGCCAGCTCTAAAATTGGTTTCAATCAGCCCCAGCATTTT.

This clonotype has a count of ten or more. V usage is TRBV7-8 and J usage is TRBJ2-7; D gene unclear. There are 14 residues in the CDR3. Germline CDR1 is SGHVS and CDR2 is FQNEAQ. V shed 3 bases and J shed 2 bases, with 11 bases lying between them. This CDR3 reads CASSFPSVPYEQYF. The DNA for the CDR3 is TGTGCCAGCAGCTTCCCCAGCGTCCCCTACGAGCAGTACTTC.

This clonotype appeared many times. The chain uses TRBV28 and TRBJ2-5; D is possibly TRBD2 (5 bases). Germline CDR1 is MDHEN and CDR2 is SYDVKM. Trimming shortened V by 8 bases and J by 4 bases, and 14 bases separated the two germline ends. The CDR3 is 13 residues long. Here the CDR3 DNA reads TGTGCCAGCGCGACGGGATTCGGAGAGACCCAGTACTTC. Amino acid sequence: CASATGFGETQYF.

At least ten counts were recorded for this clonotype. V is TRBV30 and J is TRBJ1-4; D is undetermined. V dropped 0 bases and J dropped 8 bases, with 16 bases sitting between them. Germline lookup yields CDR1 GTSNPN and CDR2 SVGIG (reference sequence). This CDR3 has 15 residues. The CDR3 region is CAWSVRGGWYEKLFF. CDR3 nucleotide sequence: TGTGCCTGGAGTGTACGAGGAGGGTGGTACGAAAAACTGTTTTTT.

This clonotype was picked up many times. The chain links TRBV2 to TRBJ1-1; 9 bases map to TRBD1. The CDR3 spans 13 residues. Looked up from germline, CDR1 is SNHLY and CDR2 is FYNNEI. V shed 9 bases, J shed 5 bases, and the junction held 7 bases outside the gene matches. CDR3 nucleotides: TGTGCCAGAGGGGGACAGGGAGGGACTGAAGCTTTCTTT. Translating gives CARGGQGGTEAFF.

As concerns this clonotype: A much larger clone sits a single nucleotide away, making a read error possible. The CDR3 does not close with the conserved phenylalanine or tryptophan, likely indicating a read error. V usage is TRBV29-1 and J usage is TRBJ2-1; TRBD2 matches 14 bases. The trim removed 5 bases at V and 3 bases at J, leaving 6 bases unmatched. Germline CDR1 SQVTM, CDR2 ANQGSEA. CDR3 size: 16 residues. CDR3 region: CSVLGLAGENYNEQFS. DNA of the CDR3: TGCAGCGTTCTGGGACTAGCGGGAGAAAACTACAATGAGCAGTTCTCC.

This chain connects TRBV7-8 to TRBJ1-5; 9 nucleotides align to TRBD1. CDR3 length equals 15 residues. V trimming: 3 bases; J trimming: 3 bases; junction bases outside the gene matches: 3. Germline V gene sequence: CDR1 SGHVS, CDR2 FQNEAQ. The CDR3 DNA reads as TGTGCCAGCAGCTTTGGGACAGGGATCAATCAGCCCCAGCATTTT. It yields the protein CASSFGTGINQPQHF.

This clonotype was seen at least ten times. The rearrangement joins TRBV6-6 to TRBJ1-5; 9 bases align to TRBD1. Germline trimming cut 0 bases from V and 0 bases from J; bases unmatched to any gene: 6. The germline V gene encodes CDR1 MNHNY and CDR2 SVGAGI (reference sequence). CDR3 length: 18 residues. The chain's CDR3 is CASSYSRDRDYSNQPQHF. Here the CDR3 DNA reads TGTGCCAGCAGTTACTCGCGGGACAGGGACTATAGCAATCAGCCCCAGCATTTT.

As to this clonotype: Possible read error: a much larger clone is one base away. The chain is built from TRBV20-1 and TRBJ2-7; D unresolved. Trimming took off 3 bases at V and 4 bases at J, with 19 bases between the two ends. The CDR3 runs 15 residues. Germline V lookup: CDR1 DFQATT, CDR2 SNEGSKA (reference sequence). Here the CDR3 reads CSASDTGRQPYEQYF. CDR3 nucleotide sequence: TGCAGTGCTAGTGATACTGGACGGCAACCTTACGAGCAGTACTTC.

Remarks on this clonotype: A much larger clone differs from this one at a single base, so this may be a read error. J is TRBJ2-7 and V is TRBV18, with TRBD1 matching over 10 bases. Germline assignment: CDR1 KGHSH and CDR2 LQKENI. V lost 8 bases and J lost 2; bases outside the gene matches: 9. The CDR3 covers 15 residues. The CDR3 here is CASTPGQGYTYEQYF. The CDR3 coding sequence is TGTGCCAGCACGCCGGGACAGGGGTATACCTACGAGCAGTACTTC. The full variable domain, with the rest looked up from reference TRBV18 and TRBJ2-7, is NAGVMQNPRHLVRRRGQEARLRCSPMKGHSHVYWYRQLPEEGLKFMVYLQKENIIDESGMPKERFSAEFPKEGPSILRIQQVVRGDSAAYFCASTPGQGYTYEQYFGPGTRLTVT.

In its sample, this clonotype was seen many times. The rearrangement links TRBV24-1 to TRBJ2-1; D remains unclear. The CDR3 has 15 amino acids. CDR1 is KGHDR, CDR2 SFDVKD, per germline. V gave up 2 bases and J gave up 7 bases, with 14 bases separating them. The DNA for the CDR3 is TGTGCCACCAGTGATTCGTCAGATATTAGTAATGAGCAGTTCTTC. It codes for CATSDSSDISNEQFF.